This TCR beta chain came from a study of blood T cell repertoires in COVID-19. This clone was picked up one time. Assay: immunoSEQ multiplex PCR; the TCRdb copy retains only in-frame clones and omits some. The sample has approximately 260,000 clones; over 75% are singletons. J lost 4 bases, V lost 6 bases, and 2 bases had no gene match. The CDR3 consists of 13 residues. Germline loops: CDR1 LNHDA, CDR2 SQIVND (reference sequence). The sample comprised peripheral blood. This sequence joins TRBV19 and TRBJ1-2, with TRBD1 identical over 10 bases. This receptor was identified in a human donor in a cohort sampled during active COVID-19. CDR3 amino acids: CASRGTGVYGYTF. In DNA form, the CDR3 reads TGTGCCAGTAGAGGGACAGGGGTCTATGGCTACACCTTC. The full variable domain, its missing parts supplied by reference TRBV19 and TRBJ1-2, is DGGITQSPKYLFRKEGQNVTLSCEQNLNHDAMYWYRQDPGQGLRLIYYSQIVNDFQKGDIAEGYSVSREKKESFPLTVTSAQKNPTAFYLCASRGTGVYGYTFGSGTRLTVV.